Below, 14 T cell receptor beta chains from the same sample are listed, as sequenced in a study of blood T cell repertoires in COVID-19. Sequencing was performed with immunoSEQ multiplex PCR; in TCRdb, only in-frame clones are kept and a portion is missing. The sample yields 150,000 to 200,000 clones, around 80% seen once. The sample consisted of PBMCs or T cells enriched from blood (not recorded which). These receptors came from an older woman who had recovered from COVID-19.

The rearrangement links TRBV2 to TRBJ2-1; possibly TRBD2 for D (5 bases). Per germline, CDR1 SNHLY and CDR2 FYNNEI. This CDR3 contains 13 residues. V lost 5 bases and J lost 9, with 14 bases in between. DNA of the CDR3: TGTGCCAGCAGTCCGTCGGCCGCGGGTGAGCAGTTCTTC. Protein product: CASSPSAAGEQFF.

The chain links TRBV4-1 to TRBJ2-3, with D possibly TRBD2 on 6 matching bases. Germline-derived CDR1 and CDR2 are MGHRA and YSYEKL. Trimming pared 2 bases from V and 4 bases from J, leaving 16 bases between. This CDR3 contains 16 residues. The CDR3 sequence is CASSQFSGRGSDTQYF. The CDR3 nucleotides read TGCGCCAGCAGCCAATTTTCTGGTCGGGGGTCAGATACGCAGTATTTT.

The genes are TRBV30 and TRBJ2-7; a possible D gene is TRBD2 (6 bases). CDR3 size: 12 residues. Trimming took off 1 base at V and 12 bases at J, with 16 bases between the two ends. Germline CDR1 and CDR2: GTSNPN and SVGIG (reference sequence). CDR3 amino acids: CAWSARLGHAYF. In DNA, the CDR3 is TGTGCCTGGAGTGCCCGACTAGGTCATGCGTACTTC.

The chain employs TRBV6-5 and TRBJ1-6; 8 bases are shared with TRBD1. Trimming at V came to 10 bases and at J to 5 bases, leaving 10 bases not matched to a gene. Per the germline V gene, CDR1 is MNHEY and CDR2 is SVGAGI. The CDR3 covers 15 residues. This CDR3 is CATRTTGADNSPLHF. DNA of the CDR3: TGTGCCACCCGGACGACAGGGGCAGATAATTCACCCCTCCACTTT.

The chain has TRBV4-1 and TRBJ2-1; D possibly corresponds to TRBD2 (5 bases). The CDR3 loop spans 16 amino acids. Germline CDR1 is MGHRA and CDR2 is YSYEKL. Trimming stripped 1 base from V and 4 bases from J, with 14 bases between. CDR3 amino acids: CASSQGARTDYNEQFF. As DNA, the CDR3 is TGCGCCAGCAGCCAAGGGGCCCGGACTGATTACAATGAGCAGTTCTTC.

This chain joins TRBV5-1 and TRBJ1-2; 10 nucleotides line up with TRBD1. CDR1 SGHRS and CDR2 YFSETQ come from the germline V gene. The CDR3 runs to 14 residues. Trimming at V came to 4 bases and at J to 7 bases, leaving 7 bases not matched to a gene. CDR3 nucleotide sequence: TGCGCCAGCAGCCCGGGGACAGGGGCAGGTGGCTACACCTTC. The encoded protein is CASSPGTGAGGYTF. The whole variable domain, filled in from reference TRBV5-1 and TRBJ1-2, reads KAGVTQTPRYLIKTRGQQVTLSCSPISGHRSVSWYQQTPGQGLQFLFEYFSETQRNKGNFPGRFSGRQFSNSRSEMNVSTLELGDSALYLCASSPGTGAGGYTFGSGTRLTVV.

A remark on this clone: The same CDR3 can be traced to other DNA sequences in this sample. The chain uses TRBV7-8 and TRBJ2-3; 10 bases line up with TRBD2. CDR1 and CDR2 from the germline V gene are SGHVS and FQNEAQ. The junction had 1 base not matched to a gene; V was cut back by 3 bases and J by 1 base. This CDR3 comprises 15 residues. The CDR3 DNA reads as TGTGCCAGCAGCTTGGGGACTAGCGGCACAGATACGCAGTATTTT. This codes for CASSLGTSGTDTQYF.

This clone was observed a single time. The genes are TRBV6-6 and TRBJ1-2, with TRBD1 identical over 7 bases. The CDR3 covers 13 residues. V lost 5 bases and J lost 2; bases outside the gene matches: 2. From germline, CDR1 is MNHNY and CDR2 SVGAGI (reference sequence). CDR3 nucleotides: TGTGCCAGCAGTGTCAGGGGGAACTATGGCTACACCTTC. This gives the protein CASSVRGNYGYTF.

V is TRBV7-2 and J is TRBJ1-3; D may be TRBD1 (6 bases). CDR3 length equals 17 residues. Looked up from germline, CDR1 is SGHTA and CDR2 is FQGNSA. With 2 bases removed from V and 0 bases from J, the gap between germline ends came to 14 bases. CDR3 sequence reads: CASSLQSGARSGNTIYF. The CDR3 DNA sequence: TGTGCCAGCAGCTTACAGTCAGGGGCCCGCTCTGGAAACACCATATATTTT.

This chain connects TRBV7-7 to TRBJ2-5, with TRBD2 as a possible D gene (5 bases). Trimming took off 6 bases at V and 5 bases at J, with 19 bases between the two ends. CDR3 length: 15 amino acids. Germline V gene data show CDR1 as SSHAT and CDR2 as FNYEAQ (reference sequence). The DNA for the CDR3 is TGTGCCAGCAGTCCTAAAGGCCAAGGAGGCGAGACCCAGTACTTC. This codes for CASSPKGQGGETQYF. The entire variable domain, with the rest obtained from reference TRBV7-7 and TRBJ2-5, is as follows: GAGVSQSPRYKVTKRGQDVTLRCDPISSHATLYWYQQALGQGPEFLTYFNYEAQPDKSGLPSDRFSAERPEGSISTLTIQRTEQRDSAMYRCASSPKGQGGETQYFGPGTRLLVL.

This chain connects TRBV5-1 to TRBJ2-3; D perhaps matches TRBD2 (5 bases). The CDR3 has 15 residues. The ends were cut back, 1 base at V and 1 base at J, with 10 bases in the middle. Germline CDR1 reads SGHRS; CDR2 reads YFSETQ. CDR3 DNA: TGCGCCAGCAGCTTGCCGGGGTGGGGCACAGATACGCAGTATTTT. Translation gives CASSLPGWGTDTQYF.

In this sample, this clone turned up many times. Other nucleotide sequences from this sample produce the same CDR3. V is TRBV5-1 and J is TRBJ1-5, with D perhaps matching TRBD1 (5 bases). This CDR3 has 13 amino acids. Germline CDR1 SGHRS, CDR2 YFSETQ. The V end was cut by 0 bases, the J end by 4 bases, with 5 bases between. The CDR3 sequence is CASSLGQNQPQHF. Here the CDR3 DNA reads TGCGCCAGCAGCTTGGGACAGAATCAGCCCCAGCATTTT.

The chain joins TRBV7-3 to TRBJ1-2; a weak D match, TRBD1 (6 bases). V was trimmed by 8 bases and J by 8 bases, leaving 18 bases between them. The germline V gene has CDR1 SGHTA and CDR2 FQGTGA. The CDR3 loop spans 13 amino acids. The CDR3 spells CASSLSGTKGYTF. The CDR3 nucleotides read TGTGCCAGCTCCCTATCGGGGACAAAGGGCTACACCTTC.

J is TRBJ1-5 and V is TRBV7-8; D ambiguous. V gave up 2 bases and J gave up 5 bases, with 10 bases separating them. Germline CDR1 and CDR2: SGHVS and FQNEAQ. This CDR3 has 14 residues. The CDR3: CASSLLRADQPQHF. The CDR3 nucleotides read TGTGCCAGCAGCTTACTGAGGGCAGATCAGCCCCAGCATTTT.